These 32 T cell receptor beta chains originate from one sample sequenced in a study of identifying expanded T cells in peripheral blood. Some clones are missing from TCRdb's copy, which holds only in-frame ones; the method was immunoSEQ multiplex PCR. Counted here are about 80,000 clones, about 83% occurring once; the ten biggest clones make up around a fifth. What was sequenced was blood. Receptor source: a person aged 18 to 75 in good health.

The chain employs TRBV14 and TRBJ2-7, with unresolved D. V was shortened by 5 bases and J by 5 bases, with 10 bases between the two germline ends. The CDR3 loop spans 12 amino acids. Per the germline V gene, CDR1 is SGHDN and CDR2 is FVKESK. For the CDR3, the DNA is TGTGCCAGCAGCACTTGGGTGAACGAGCAGTACTTC. This codes for CASSTWVNEQYF.

This sequence joins TRBV18 and TRBJ2-5; 7 bases fit TRBD2. The V gene end was trimmed by 2 bases and the J gene end by 2 bases; junction bases not matched to a gene: 2. Germline CDR1 is KGHSH and CDR2 is LQKENI. The CDR3 covers 14 residues. CDR3 coding DNA: TGTGCCAGCTCACCAGGGGGGGGACAAGAGACCCAGTACTTC. As protein: CASSPGGGQETQYF.

The V call is TRBV6-5, the J call TRBJ2-1; 8 bases are a match to TRBD1. The CDR3 consists of 16 residues. Unmatched junction bases numbered 8, after V lost 2 bases and J lost 5 bases. Germline lookup yields CDR1 MNHEY and CDR2 SVGAGI. This chain's CDR3 is CASSYAGTGDDNEQFF. As DNA, the CDR3 is TGTGCCAGCAGTTACGCTGGGACAGGAGATGACAATGAGCAGTTCTTC.

This chain connects TRBV7-2 to TRBJ1-2, with unresolved D. V lost 1 base, J lost 0 bases, and 9 bases lay in between. Germline CDR1 is SGHTA and CDR2 is FQGNSA. The length of the CDR3 is 15 residues. CDR3 loop: CASSLVGSTNYGYTF. In DNA form, the CDR3 reads TGTGCCAGCAGCTTAGTGGGGTCGACTAACTATGGCTACACCTTC.

This clone appeared a single time. The J gene is TRBJ2-7, the V gene TRBV6-1; 10 bases map to TRBD2. Per germline, CDR1 MNHNS and CDR2 SASEGT. The CDR3 sequence is 17 residues long. Losses at the gene ends were 4 bases for V and 0 bases for J; bases not matched to a gene: 9. This chain's CDR3 is CASSGLAGTVYSYEQYF. CDR3 bases: TGTGCCAGCAGTGGACTAGCGGGCACCGTTTACTCCTACGAGCAGTACTTC.

This chain links TRBV5-5 with TRBJ2-7; 8 positions agree with TRBD2. The CDR3 contains 16 residues. Looked up from germline, CDR1 is SGHKS and CDR2 is YYEKEE (reference sequence). J gave up 4 bases and V 1 base, and 10 bases lay outside the gene matches. The CDR3 sequence: CASSLRTSGVLYEQYF. The CDR3 nucleotides are TGTGCCAGCAGCTTGAGAACTAGCGGAGTGTTGTACGAGCAGTACTTC.

This clone rates as medium-sized (0.01 to 0.1%). This chain uses TRBV7-2 with TRBJ1-2, with D unresolved. Germline V lookup: CDR1 SGHTA, CDR2 FQGNSA. With 2 bases removed from V and 6 bases from J, the gap between germline ends came to 13 bases. The CDR3 sequence is 14 residues long. The CDR3 bases are TGTGCCAGCAGCTTAATGTCAGTGTCGAATGGCTACACCTTC. It translates to CASSLMSVSNGYTF.

V gene TRBV7-2 combines with J gene TRBJ2-7; 10 nucleotides match TRBD2. This CDR3 is 16 amino acids long. CDR1 SGHTA and CDR2 FQGNSA come from the germline V gene. The V and J ends lost 3 bases and 4 bases, in that order; junction bases with no gene match: 9. The CDR3 spells CASSFPTSGTNYEQYF. CDR3 nucleotide sequence: TGTGCCAGCAGCTTCCCTACTAGCGGGACCAATTACGAGCAGTACTTC.

J is TRBJ1-4 and V is TRBV5-5, with D possibly TRBD1 on 5 matching bases. Germline CDR1 and CDR2: SGHKS and YYEKEE (reference sequence). Deletions cut 2 bases from V and 5 bases from J, with 16 bases between. The CDR3 sequence is 16 residues long. The DNA of the CDR3 is TGTGCCAGCAGCTTAGGCGGGGAGGGGTTGAATGAAAAACTGTTTTTT. Its protein product is CASSLGGEGLNEKLFF. The whole variable domain, filled in from reference TRBV5-5 and TRBJ1-4, reads DAGVTQSPTHLIKTRGQQVTLRCSPISGHKSVSWYQQVLGQGPQFIFQYYEKEERGRGNFPDRFSARQFPNYSSELNVNALLLGDSALYLCASSLGGEGLNEKLFFGSGTQLSVL.

This clone was detected only a few times. This chain connects TRBV6-4 to TRBJ1-5; a weak D match, TRBD1 (5 bases). V was cut by 7 bases and J by 5 bases, with 15 bases left in between. The CDR3 is 14 residues long. Germline V CDR1 and CDR2: MRHNA, SNTAGT. The DNA of the CDR3 is TGTGCCAGCACGCGCGGGGGTTCGGATCAGCCCCAGCATTTT. It translates to CASTRGGSDQPQHF.

The chain has TRBV15 and TRBJ2-7; 10 bases agree with TRBD2. V gave up 0 bases and J gave up 0 bases; unmatched junction bases: 5. Per the germline V gene, CDR1 is LNHNV and CDR2 is YYDKDF (reference sequence). The CDR3 consists of 17 residues. CDR3 in amino acids: CATSRDKASGSSYEQYF. The CDR3 region has the DNA TGTGCCACCAGCAGAGATAAAGCTAGCGGGAGCTCCTACGAGCAGTACTTC. Together with reference TRBV15 and TRBJ2-7, the CDR3 gives the full variable domain: DAMVIQNPRYQVTQFGKPVTLSCSQTLNHNVMYWYQQKSSQAPKLLFHYYDKDFNNEADTPDNFQSRRPNTSFCFLDIRSPGLGDTAMYLCATSRDKASGSSYEQYFGPGTRLTVT.

The chain carries TRBV20-1 and TRBJ2-5; D is possibly TRBD2 (5 bases). There are 11 residues in the CDR3. The germline gives CDR1 DFQATT, CDR2 SNEGSKA (reference sequence). V was pared by 8 bases and J by 4 bases, with 11 bases between. The CDR3 region is CSPRRSETQYF. CDR3 coding DNA: TGCAGTCCCCGGAGGTCAGAGACCCAGTACTTC.

V gene TRBV6-5 combines with J gene TRBJ2-2; the D gene is possibly TRBD1 (6 bases). Germline V gene sequence: CDR1 MNHEY, CDR2 SVGAGI. This CDR3 is built from 14 residues. The V and J ends lost 8 bases and 0 bases respectively, with 10 bases between them. For the CDR3, the DNA is TGTGCCAGCCAACAGGGCGCGAACACCGGGGAGCTGTTTTTT. Its translation is CASQQGANTGELFF.

The rearrangement uses TRBV6-1 and TRBJ1-3, with D unresolved. V was trimmed by 1 base and J by 0 bases, leaving 7 bases between them. Germline V gives CDR1 MNHNS, CDR2 SASEGT. There are 15 residues in the CDR3. The CDR3 here is CASSEVKDSGNTIYF. CDR3 nucleotide sequence: TGTGCCAGCAGTGAAGTGAAGGACTCTGGAAACACCATATATTTT.

This clone has a single count. This chain links TRBV6-5 with TRBJ1-1; the match to TRBD1 covers 10 bases. V gave up 7 bases and J gave up 4 bases; unmatched junction bases: 6. Germline CDR1 and CDR2: MNHEY and SVGAGI. CDR3 length equals 14 residues. The CDR3 region is CASTSTGGVTEAFF. In nucleotides, the CDR3 is TGTGCCAGCACCTCGACAGGGGGCGTCACTGAAGCTTTCTTT.

The V gene is TRBV9, the J gene TRBJ2-7; 13 nucleotides agree with TRBD2. The junction had 4 bases not matched to a gene; V was cut back by 3 bases and J by 1 base. The CDR3 has 16 amino acids. Germline CDR1 is SGDLS and CDR2 is YYNGEE. Here the CDR3 reads CASSARTSGSSYEQYF. The CDR3 coding sequence is TGTGCCAGCAGCGCCCGGACTAGCGGGAGTTCCTACGAGCAGTACTTC.

The chain links TRBV30 to TRBJ2-2; D remains ambiguous. Germline CDR1 is GTSNPN and CDR2 is SVGIG (reference sequence). This CDR3 spans 11 amino acids. V lost 6 bases to trimming and J lost 5 bases, with 7 bases between them. In DNA form, the CDR3 reads TGTGCCTGTCTCCAAACCGGGGAGCTGTTTTTT. This codes for CACLQTGELFF. The whole variable domain, remainder taken from reference TRBV30 and TRBJ2-2, is SQTIHQWPATLVQPVGSPLSLECTVEGTSNPNLYWYRQAAGRGLQLLFYSVGIGQISSEVPQNLSASRPQDRQFILSSKKLLLSDSGFYLCACLQTGELFFGEGSRLTVL.

Here the CDR3 reads CASFNRGFDEKLFF. DNA for the CDR3: TGTGCCAGCTTCAATCGGGGGTTTGATGAAAAACTGTTTTTT. The V call is TRBV6-7, the J call TRBJ1-4; TRBD1 is a possible D gene (5 bases). TRBV6-7 is treated as an ORF (open reading frame) with a function not yet certain. Between the trimmed V and J ends, which lost 8 bases and 6 bases, there was a span of 16 bases. CDR3 length equals 14 residues.

This clone was seen only once. The V gene is TRBV11-3, the J gene TRBJ2-7; D is unresolved. Germline CDR1 is SGHNT and CDR2 is YENEEA. This CDR3 spans 13 amino acids. V was clipped by 4 bases and J by 0 bases, with 7 bases between them. The CDR3 DNA is TGTGCCAGCAGCTCGGCGAGCTCCTACGAGCAGTACTTC. Translating it yields CASSSASSYEQYF.

The CDR3 here is CASSLNSYEQYF. The CDR3 DNA reads as TGTGCCAGCAGCTTGAACTCCTACGAGCAGTACTTC. The chain links TRBV5-6 to TRBJ2-7; D uncertain. Trimming cost V 1 base and J 0 bases, with 2 bases left between them. The germline V gene has CDR1 SGHDT and CDR2 YYEEEE. The CDR3 is 12 residues long.

V usage is TRBV19 and J usage is TRBJ1-2; weak D call: TRBD1 (5 bases). CDR3 length: 13 amino acids. With 6 bases removed from V and 2 bases from J, the gap between germline ends came to 10 bases. Germline assignment: CDR1 LNHDA and CDR2 SQIVND (reference sequence). CDR3 loop: CASSGDGNYGYTF. DNA for the CDR3: TGTGCCAGTAGCGGGGACGGGAACTATGGCTACACCTTC. The full variable domain, in which reference TRBV19 and TRBJ1-2 provide the parts outside the CDR3, is DGGITQSPKYLFRKEGQNVTLSCEQNLNHDAMYWYRQDPGQGLRLIYYSQIVNDFQKGDIAEGYSVSREKKESFPLTVTSAQKNPTAFYLCASSGDGNYGYTFGSGTRLTVV.

The chain links TRBV7-9 to TRBJ2-1, with a weak D call TRBD2 (6 bases). The V gene lost 8 bases and the J gene lost 4 bases, with 12 bases spanning the gap. Per the germline V gene, CDR1 is SEHNR and CDR2 is FQNEAQ (reference sequence). The CDR3 runs 13 residues. As DNA, the CDR3 is TGTGCCAGCCAGGGCGGGGAATACAATGAGCAGTTCTTC. It yields the protein CASQGGEYNEQFF.

This clone was detected a few times. The V gene is TRBV7-9, the J gene TRBJ1-1; D is ambiguous. Between the trimmed V and J ends, which lost 6 bases and 7 bases, there was a span of 6 bases. The CDR3 extends over 10 amino acids. CDR1 and CDR2 (germline): SEHNR, FQNEAQ (reference sequence). The CDR3 nucleotides read TGTGCCAGCAGTCCCCTTGAAGCTTTCTTT. The encoded protein is CASSPLEAFF.

The chain couples TRBV10-3 to TRBJ1-2; possible D gene TRBD1, 6 bases. The germline CDR1 and CDR2 sequences are ENHRY and SYGVKD. The CDR3 runs to 15 residues. The V end lost 3 bases, the J end lost 2 bases, and 13 bases lay between the germline ends. This CDR3 is CAISDLRGGNYGYTF. DNA for the CDR3: TGTGCCATCAGTGATTTGAGGGGGGGCAACTATGGCTACACCTTC.

The chain couples TRBV6-5 to TRBJ1-1; TRBD1 might be the D (5 bases). Germline lookup yields CDR1 MNHEY and CDR2 SVGAGI. V gave up 8 bases and J gave up 0 bases, with 13 bases separating them. This CDR3 contains 14 residues. DNA for the CDR3: TGTGCCAGCGGACGAGGGGAGTTGAACACTGAAGCTTTCTTT. It codes for CASGRGELNTEAFF.

The gene calls are TRBV28 and TRBJ1-3; no definite D call. The CDR3 sequence is 16 residues long. Germline V CDR1 and CDR2: MDHEN, SYDVKM. The germline V and J ends were trimmed by 6 bases and 0 bases, with 15 bases remaining between them. Here the CDR3 reads CASSTTRQFSGNTIYF. The CDR3 coding sequence is TGTGCCAGCAGCACCACCAGACAATTCTCTGGAAACACCATATATTTT.

The chain is built from TRBV28 and TRBJ1-4, with 9 positions matching TRBD1. CDR1 and CDR2 (germline): MDHEN, SYDVKM. V dropped 5 bases and J dropped 4; count of bases not matched to a gene: 14. The CDR3 has 18 amino acids. The CDR3 protein is CASSPSGTGLGGNEKLFF. In DNA form, the CDR3 reads TGTGCCAGCAGTCCATCCGGGACAGGGCTGGGAGGTAATGAAAAACTGTTTTTT.

This clone has a handful of counts. The chain couples TRBV6-1 to TRBJ1-1, with TRBD1 matching over 8 bases. This CDR3 region has 17 residues. Germline CDR1 is MNHNS and CDR2 is SASEGT. J lost 0 bases, V lost 2 bases, and 8 bases had no gene match. The CDR3 DNA follows: TGTGCCAGCAGTGAAACGGACAGGGTGGGAATGAACACTGAAGCTTTCTTT. This translates into CASSETDRVGMNTEAFF.

The chain has TRBV29-1 and TRBJ2-1; 9 bases are a match to TRBD2. The V segment lost 3 bases and the J segment 6 bases; nucleotides outside the gene matches: 9. This CDR3 comprises 15 residues. CDR1 SQVTM and CDR2 ANQGSEA come from the germline V gene. This CDR3 is CSVEYLASGVNEQFF. The CDR3 DNA sequence: TGCAGCGTTGAGTATCTGGCTAGCGGGGTCAATGAGCAGTTCTTC.

The chain carries TRBV19 and TRBJ1-2; 7 bases align to TRBD1. The germline V gene encodes CDR1 LNHDA and CDR2 SQIVND (reference sequence). The CDR3 runs 13 residues. Losses at the gene ends were 6 bases for V and 4 bases for J; bases not matched to a gene: 5. CDR3 sequence reads: CASSPTGVYGYTF. The CDR3 DNA sequence: TGTGCCAGTAGCCCCACAGGGGTCTATGGCTACACCTTC. The full variable domain, completed using reference TRBV19 and TRBJ1-2, is DGGITQSPKYLFRKEGQNVTLSCEQNLNHDAMYWYRQDPGQGLRLIYYSQIVNDFQKGDIAEGYSVSREKKESFPLTVTSAQKNPTAFYLCASSPTGVYGYTFGSGTRLTVV.

V and J are TRBV4-3 and TRBJ1-1, with D maybe TRBD1 (5 bases). Trimming cost V 2 bases and J 8 bases, with 18 bases left between them. CDR3 length: 15 residues. Germline V lookup: CDR1 LGHNA, CDR2 YSLEER. DNA for the CDR3: TGCGCCAGCAGCCAAAATAGTCTGGTGACAGAGGAAGCTTTCTTT. Its protein is CASSQNSLVTEEAFF.

The rearrangement links TRBV28 to TRBJ2-3; TRBD1 agrees at 8 bases. After removal of 7 bases from V and 1 base from J, the junction contained 19 bases not matched to a gene. Germline CDR1 reads MDHEN; CDR2 reads SYDVKM. CDR3 length equals 19 residues. The CDR3 DNA reads TGTGCCAGCAACCGATCAGACAGGGGCAGCGGCAGGCGCACAGATACGCAGTATTTT. As protein: CASNRSDRGSGRRTDTQYF.